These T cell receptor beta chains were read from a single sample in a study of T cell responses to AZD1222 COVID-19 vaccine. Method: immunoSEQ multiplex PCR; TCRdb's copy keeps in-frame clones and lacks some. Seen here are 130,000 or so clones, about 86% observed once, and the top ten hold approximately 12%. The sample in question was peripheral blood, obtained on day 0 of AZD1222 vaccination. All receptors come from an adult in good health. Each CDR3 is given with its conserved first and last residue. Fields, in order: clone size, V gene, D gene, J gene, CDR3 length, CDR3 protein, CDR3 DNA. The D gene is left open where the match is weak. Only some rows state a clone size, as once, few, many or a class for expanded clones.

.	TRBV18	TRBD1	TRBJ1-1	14	CASSAGQDNTEAFF	TGTGCCAGCTCAGCGGGACAGGATAACACTGAAGCTTTCTTT
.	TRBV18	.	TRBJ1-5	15	CASSQDRTYGQPQHF	TGTGCCAGCTCACAAGACAGGACTTATGGTCAGCCCCAGCATTTT
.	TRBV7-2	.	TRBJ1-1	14	CASRTQDSNTEAFF	TGTGCCAGCAGGACACAGGATTCGAACACTGAAGCTTTCTTT
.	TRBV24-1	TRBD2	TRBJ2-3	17	CATSDHTSGRMADTQYF	TGTGCCACCAGTGACCACACTAGCGGGAGAATGGCAGATACGCAGTATTTT
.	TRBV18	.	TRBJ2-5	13	CASSPPDQETQYF	TGTGCCAGCTCACCACCGGACCAAGAGACCCAGTACTTC
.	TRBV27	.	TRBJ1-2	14	CASSFSGVTRGYTF	TGTGCCAGCAGTTTTTCCGGGGTGACGAGGGGCTACACCTTC
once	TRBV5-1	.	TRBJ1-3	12	CASSPEGNTIYF	TGCGCCAGCAGCCCCGAGGGAAACACCATATATTTT
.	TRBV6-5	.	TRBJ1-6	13	CASSSVGNSPLHF	TGTGCCAGCAGTTCTGTTGGGAATTCACCCCTCCACTTT
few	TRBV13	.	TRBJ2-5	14	CASSLRGAQETQYF	TGTGCCAGCAGCTTACGTGGGGCCCAAGAGACCCAGTACTTC
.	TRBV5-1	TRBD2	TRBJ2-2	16	CASSPRSAGDTGELFF	TGCGCCAGCAGCCCCCGGTCAGCGGGGGACACCGGGGAGCTGTTTTTT
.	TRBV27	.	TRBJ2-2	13	CASSFHRSGELFF	TGTGCCAGCAGTTTCCATCGGTCCGGGGAGCTGTTTTTT
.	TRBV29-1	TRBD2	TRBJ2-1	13	CSGGLADYNEQFF	TGCAGCGGGGGACTAGCGGACTACAATGAGCAGTTCTTC
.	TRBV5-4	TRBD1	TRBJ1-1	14	CASSFRSQGARAFF	TGTGCCAGCAGCTTTAGGTCGCAGGGGGCGCGAGCTTTCTTT
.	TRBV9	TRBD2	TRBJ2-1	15	CASSSPGGLDNEQFF	TGTGCCAGCAGCTCCCCGGGGGGGCTCGACAATGAGCAGTTCTTC
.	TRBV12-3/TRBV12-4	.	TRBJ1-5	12	CASSPWGGPQHF	TGTGCCAGCAGCCCGTGGGGCGGGCCCCAGCATTTT
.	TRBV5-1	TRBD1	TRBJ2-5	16	CASSLALQGYQETQYF	TGCGCCAGCAGCTTGGCTCTACAGGGGTACCAAGAGACCCAGTACTTC
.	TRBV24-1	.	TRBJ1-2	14	CATSDPGDPYGYTF	TGTGCCACCAGTGATCCGGGAGACCCCTATGGCTACACCTTC
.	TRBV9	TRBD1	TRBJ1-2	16	CASSGYRDRGLYGYTF	TGTGCCAGCAGCGGATACCGGGACAGGGGGCTTTATGGCTACACCTTC
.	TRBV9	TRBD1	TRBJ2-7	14	CASSGGTVPYEQYF	TGTGCCAGCAGCGGGGGGACAGTCCCCTACGAGCAGTACTTC
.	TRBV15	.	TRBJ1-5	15	CATSRGAGGNQPQHF	TGTGCCACCAGCAGAGGGGCAGGGGGCAATCAGCCCCAGCATTTT
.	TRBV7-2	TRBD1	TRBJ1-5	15	CASSLQGAGNQPQHF	TGTGCCAGCAGCCTCCAGGGGGCAGGGAATCAGCCCCAGCATTTT
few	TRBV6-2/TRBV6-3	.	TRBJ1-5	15	CASSWGHISNQPQHF	TGTGCCAGCAGTTGGGGACATATTAGCAATCAGCCCCAGCATTTT
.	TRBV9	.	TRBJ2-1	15	CASSPDQLTYNEQFF	TGTGCCAGCAGCCCTGACCAGCTAACCTACAATGAGCAGTTCTTC
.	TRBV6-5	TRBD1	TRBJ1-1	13	CASSSGQLTEAFF	TGTGCCAGCAGCTCGGGACAGCTCACTGAAGCTTTCTTT
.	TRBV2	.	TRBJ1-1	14	CASRETEGITEAFF	TGTGCCAGCAGGGAGACAGAAGGGATCACTGAAGCTTTCTTT
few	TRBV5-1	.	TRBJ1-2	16	CASSLVPQGQIYGYTF	TGCGCCAGCAGCTTGGTCCCACAGGGCCAGATCTATGGCTACACCTTC
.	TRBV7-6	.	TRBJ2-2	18	CASSLASGASGNTGELFF	TGTGCCAGCAGCTTAGCATCGGGGGCTAGCGGGAACACCGGGGAGCTGTTTTTT
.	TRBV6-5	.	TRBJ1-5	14	CASTRSGVSQPQHF	TGTGCCAGTACGAGATCAGGGGTCAGTCAGCCCCAGCATTTT
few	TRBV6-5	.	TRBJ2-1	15	CASGTEGEGNNEQFF	TGTGCCAGCGGCACGGAGGGCGAGGGGAACAATGAGCAGTTCTTC
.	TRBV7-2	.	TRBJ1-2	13	CASSLWGGASYTF	TGTGCCAGCAGCTTATGGGGGGGCGCAAGCTACACCTTC
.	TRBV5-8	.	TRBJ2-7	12	CASSQYPLEQYF	TGTGCCAGCAGCCAATATCCTCTCGAGCAGTACTTC
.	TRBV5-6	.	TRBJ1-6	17	CASSLYSGTDIRSPLHF	TGTGCCAGCAGCTTATACTCCGGGACGGACATAAGATCACCCCTCCACTTT
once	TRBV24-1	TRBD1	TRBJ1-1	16	CATSDLPRTGCTEAFF	TGTGCCACCAGTGATTTACCTCGGACAGGGTGCACTGAAGCTTTCTTT